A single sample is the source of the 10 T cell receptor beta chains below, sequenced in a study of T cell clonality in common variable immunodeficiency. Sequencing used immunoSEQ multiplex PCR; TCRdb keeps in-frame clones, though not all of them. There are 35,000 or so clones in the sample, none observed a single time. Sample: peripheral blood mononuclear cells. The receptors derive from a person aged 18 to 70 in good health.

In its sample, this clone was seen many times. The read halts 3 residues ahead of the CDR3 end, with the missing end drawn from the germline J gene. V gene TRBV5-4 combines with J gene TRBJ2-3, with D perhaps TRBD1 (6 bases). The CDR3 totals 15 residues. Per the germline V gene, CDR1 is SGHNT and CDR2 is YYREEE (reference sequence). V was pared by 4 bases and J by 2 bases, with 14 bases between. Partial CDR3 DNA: TGTGCCAGCAGCCTGGGACACCCCTCCACAGATACG. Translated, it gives CASSLGHPSTDT. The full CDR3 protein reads CASSLGHPSTDTQYF. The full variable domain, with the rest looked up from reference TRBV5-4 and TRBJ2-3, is ETGVTQSPTHLIKTRGQQVTLRCSSQSGHNTVSWYQQALGQGPQFIFQYYREEENGRGNFPPRFSGLQFPNYSSELNVNALELDDSALYLCASSLGHPSTDTQYFGPGTRLTVL.

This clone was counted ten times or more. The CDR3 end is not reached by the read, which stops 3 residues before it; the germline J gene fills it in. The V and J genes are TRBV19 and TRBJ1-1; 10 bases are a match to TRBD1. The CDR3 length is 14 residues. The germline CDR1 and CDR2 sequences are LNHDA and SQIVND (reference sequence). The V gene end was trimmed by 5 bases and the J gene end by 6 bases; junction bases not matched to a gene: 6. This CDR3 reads CASSLTDRGPEAFF. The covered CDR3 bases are TGTGCCAGTAGTCTGACCGACAGGGGGCCTGAA.

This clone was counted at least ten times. This CDR3 reads CASSRNIDRPSTDTQYF. The part of the CDR3 DNA that was read is TGTGCCAGCTCACGTAATATTGACAGGCCTAGCACAGATACG. The V gene is TRBV18, the J gene TRBJ2-3; a weak D match, TRBD1 (6 bases). With the read ending 3 residues before the CDR3 end, the germline J gene is used to fill in that end. The CDR3 is 17 residues long. The V and J ends lost 4 bases and 0 bases respectively, with 17 bases between them. CDR1 and CDR2 from the germline V gene are KGHSH and LQKENI.

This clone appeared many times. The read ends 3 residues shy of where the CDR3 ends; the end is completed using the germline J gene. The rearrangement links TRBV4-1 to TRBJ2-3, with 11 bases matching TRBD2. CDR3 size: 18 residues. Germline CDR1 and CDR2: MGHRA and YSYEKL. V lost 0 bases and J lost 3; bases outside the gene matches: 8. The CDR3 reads CASSQETSGSLKTDTQYF. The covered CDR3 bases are TGCGCCAGCAGCCAAGAAACTAGCGGGAGCCTGAAGACAGATACG.

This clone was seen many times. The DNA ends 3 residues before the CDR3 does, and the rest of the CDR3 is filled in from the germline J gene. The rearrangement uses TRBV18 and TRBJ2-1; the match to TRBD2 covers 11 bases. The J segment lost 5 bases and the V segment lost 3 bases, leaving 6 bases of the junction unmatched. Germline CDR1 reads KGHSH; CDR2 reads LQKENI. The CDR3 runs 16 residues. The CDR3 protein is CASSPWETSGNNEQFF. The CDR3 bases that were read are TGTGCCAGCTCACCCTGGGAGACTAGCGGGAACAATGAG.

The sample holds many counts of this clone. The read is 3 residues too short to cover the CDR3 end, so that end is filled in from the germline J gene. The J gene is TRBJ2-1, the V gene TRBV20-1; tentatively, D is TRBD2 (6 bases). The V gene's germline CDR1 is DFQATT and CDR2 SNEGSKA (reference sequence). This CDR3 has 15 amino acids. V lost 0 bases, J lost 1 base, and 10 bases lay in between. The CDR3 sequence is CSARDRLGSYNEQFF. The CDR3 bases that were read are TGCAGTGCTAGAGATCGACTAGGGTCCTACAATGAG.

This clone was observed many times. The sequenced part of the CDR3 DNA is TGTGCCAGTAGCACAGGGGGCGCGAACACCGGGGAG. It encodes CASSTGGANTGE. In full, the CDR3 is CASSTGGANTGELFF. The V call is TRBV19, the J call TRBJ2-2; 9 nucleotides match TRBD1. With the read ending 3 residues before the CDR3 end, the germline J gene is used to fill in that end. V was pared by 6 bases and J by 0 bases, with 2 bases of the junction left unmatched. The CDR3 covers 15 residues. Germline V gene lookup returns CDR1 LNHDA and CDR2 SQIVND (reference sequence).

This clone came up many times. Partial CDR3 DNA: TGCAGTGCGAGGACTAGTACCCGCGCAGATACG. Its translation: CSARTSTRADT. The full-length CDR3 reads as CSARTSTRADTQYF. V is TRBV20-1 and J is TRBJ2-3; 7 bases are a match to TRBD2. Read coverage stops 3 residues before the CDR3 terminus; the germline J gene supplies the remainder. The CDR3 sequence is 14 residues long. Germline V gene lookup returns CDR1 DFQATT and CDR2 SNEGSKA (reference sequence). Trimming took 6 bases from V and 4 from J; bases not matched to a gene: 10.

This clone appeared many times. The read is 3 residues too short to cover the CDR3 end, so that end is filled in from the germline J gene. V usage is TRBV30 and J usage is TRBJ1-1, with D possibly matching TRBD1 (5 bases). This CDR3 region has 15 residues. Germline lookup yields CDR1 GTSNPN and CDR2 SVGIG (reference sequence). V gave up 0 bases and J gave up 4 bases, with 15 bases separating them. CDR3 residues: CAWSVGDLSGTEAFF. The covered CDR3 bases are TGTGCCTGGAGTGTGGGGGACTTAAGCGGCACTGAA.

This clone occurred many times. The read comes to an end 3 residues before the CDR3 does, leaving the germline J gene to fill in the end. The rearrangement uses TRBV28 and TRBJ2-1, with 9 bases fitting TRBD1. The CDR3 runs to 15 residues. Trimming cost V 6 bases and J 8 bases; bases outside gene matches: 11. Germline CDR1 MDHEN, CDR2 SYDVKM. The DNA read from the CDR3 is TGTGCCAGCAGCGATACCGGGACAGGGATTGATGAG. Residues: CASSDTGTGIDE. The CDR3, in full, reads CASSDTGTGIDEQFF.